The 14 T cell receptor beta chains in this list originate from one sample, sequenced in a study of cytomegalovirus exposure and HLA in healthy donors. PCR used 60 Vbeta primers and 13 Jbeta primers. The repertoire was sequenced with immunoSEQ multiplex PCR; TCRdb's copy has only in-frame clones and lacks some. The sample carries around 78,000 clones, around 84% recorded once. The sample was PBMCs. The receptors stem from a woman aged 50 to 60 in good health and CMV-seronegative.

This chain links TRBV4-2 with TRBJ2-4; the D gene is possibly TRBD2 (6 bases). V was pared by 0 bases and J by 0 bases, with 12 bases between. This CDR3 region has 17 residues. Germline CDR1 reads LGHNA; CDR2 reads YNFKEQ. This chain's CDR3 is CASSQDGTPLAKNIQYF. CDR3 coding DNA: TGTGCCAGCAGCCAAGACGGGACTCCCTTAGCCAAAAACATTCAGTACTTC.

The V gene is TRBV5-1, the J gene TRBJ2-3; 8 bases match TRBD2. This CDR3 is built from 14 residues. With 2 bases clipped from V and 6 bases from J, the junction kept 5 bases outside the gene matches. The germline V gene has CDR1 SGHRS and CDR2 YFSETQ. CDR3 amino acids: CASSFRGGLDTQYF. As DNA, the CDR3 is TGCGCCAGCAGCTTTCGGGGGGGCCTGGATACGCAGTATTTT.

V is TRBV5-1 and J is TRBJ2-3; 7 bases are shared with TRBD2. J was trimmed by 4 bases and V by 7 bases; bases with no gene match: 12. Germline V lookup: CDR1 SGHRS, CDR2 YFSETQ. This CDR3 has 15 amino acids. CDR3 in amino acids: CASPPLGRGPDTQYF. CDR3 in DNA: TGCGCCAGCCCTCCCCTAGGGAGGGGCCCAGATACGCAGTATTTT.

This clone has a single count. V and J are TRBV7-2 and TRBJ1-1; unclear D gene. Trimming took off 1 base at V and 1 base at J, with 10 bases between the two ends. Germline assignment: CDR1 SGHTA and CDR2 FQGNSA. This CDR3 has 15 residues. Here the CDR3 reads CASSLVPGWNTEAFF. In nucleotides, the CDR3 is TGTGCCAGCAGCTTAGTTCCAGGTTGGAACACTGAAGCTTTCTTT.

V usage is TRBV2 and J usage is TRBJ1-4, with TRBD1 as a possible D gene (6 bases). Trimming removed 4 bases at V and 10 bases at J, with 13 bases between. CDR3 size: 13 residues. CDR1 SNHLY and CDR2 FYNNEI come from the germline V gene. CDR3 protein: CASSGALGGKLFF. In nucleotides, the CDR3 is TGTGCCAGCAGTGGGGCCCTAGGGGGAAAACTGTTTTTT.

The chain links TRBV19 to TRBJ1-5; TRBD1 agrees at 7 bases. Germline V gene data show CDR1 as LNHDA and CDR2 as SQIVND (reference sequence). Unmatched junction bases numbered 4, after V lost 5 bases and J lost 0 bases. The CDR3 is made up of 15 amino acids. CDR3: CASSSGGISNQPQHF. The CDR3 nucleotides are TGTGCCAGTAGTTCAGGGGGGATTAGCAATCAGCCCCAGCATTTT.

The V call is TRBV5-1, the J call TRBJ2-3; 15 nucleotides agree with TRBD2. In germline, CDR1 is SGHRS, CDR2 YFSETQ. J was trimmed by 4 bases and V by 4 bases; bases with no gene match: 4. The CDR3 is 16 amino acids. The CDR3 here is CASSTGLAGGADTQYF. The DNA for the CDR3 is TGCGCCAGCAGCACGGGACTAGCGGGAGGAGCAGATACGCAGTATTTT.

This clone came up a few times. The chain has TRBV9 and TRBJ2-1; TRBD2 aligns across 14 bases. Germline CDR1 SGDLS, CDR2 YYNGEE. Trimming cost V 4 bases and J 1 base; bases outside gene matches: 19. The CDR3 spans 22 residues. The CDR3 DNA sequence: TGTGCCAGCAGCTCTCGACTAGCGGGAGGGCCCAAGACTAACGATTCCTACAATGAGCAGTTCTTC. The encoded protein is CASSSRLAGGPKTNDSYNEQFF. The variable domain in full, completed from reference TRBV9 and TRBJ2-1, reads DSGVTQTPKHLITATGQRVTLRCSPRSGDLSVYWYQQSLDQGLQFLIQYYNGEERAKGNILERFSAQQFPDLHSELNLSSLELGDSALYFCASSSRLAGGPKTNDSYNEQFFGPGTRLTVL.

The CDR3 reads CASTTTGVNQPQHF. The CDR3 DNA follows: TGTGCCAGCACCACGACAGGGGTCAATCAGCCCCAGCATTTT. The V call is TRBV7-9, the J call TRBJ1-5; 8 bases agree with TRBD1. The CDR3 runs to 14 residues. Unmatched junction bases numbered 5, after V lost 7 bases and J lost 3 bases. Germline V gene sequence: CDR1 SEHNR, CDR2 FQNEAQ (reference sequence).

This chain joins TRBV7-6 and TRBJ2-2; 10 bases agree with TRBD1. This CDR3 spans 16 amino acids. V lost 6 bases to trimming and J lost 4 bases; unmatched junction nucleotides: 8. Per germline, CDR1 SGHVS and CDR2 FNYEAQ. The CDR3 region has the DNA TGTGCCAGCAGACTAGCGACAGGGGGCGGCACCGGGGAGCTGTTTTTT. Translated: CASRLATGGGTGELFF. Supplemented by reference TRBV7-6 and TRBJ2-2, the full variable domain reads GAGVSQSPRYKVTKRGQDVALRCDPISGHVSLYWYRQALGQGPEFLTYFNYEAQQDKSGLPNDRFSAERPEGSISTLTIQRTEQRDSAMYRCASRLATGGGTGELFFGEGSRLTVL.

This clone turned up a few times. The rearrangement joins TRBV29-1 to TRBJ1-2; 7 nucleotides align to TRBD1. The germline CDR1 and CDR2 sequences are SQVTM and ANQGSEA. V was pared by 3 bases and J by 3 bases, with 4 bases of the junction left unmatched. This CDR3 region has 13 residues. For the CDR3, the DNA is TGCAGCGTTGACGTCCAGGGGGACTATGGCTACACCTTC. This translates into CSVDVQGDYGYTF.

The genes are TRBV30 and TRBJ2-2; maybe TRBD2 (5 bases). Germline values: CDR1 GTSNPN, CDR2 SVGIG (reference sequence). The V and J ends lost 2 bases and 5 bases respectively, with 12 bases between them. The CDR3 loop spans 14 amino acids. This CDR3 is CAWSNRGLTGELFF. In DNA form, the CDR3 reads TGTGCCTGGAGTAACCGGGGTCTAACCGGGGAGCTGTTTTTT.

A note on this clone: Relative to the germline gene, one junction end is altered; a read error may explain this. Within the sample, other DNA sequences also encode this same CDR3. The V gene is TRBV5-1, the J gene TRBJ1-1, with D tentatively TRBD1 (6 bases). The CDR3 runs 15 residues. CDR1 and CDR2 (germline): SGHRS, YFSETQ. The CDR3 DNA reads as TGCGCCAGCAGCTTGGATGGAGGGAGGGACACTGAGGCTTTCTTT. Protein: CASSLDGGRDTEAFF.

This chain joins TRBV11-3 and TRBJ2-2; D ambiguous. The germline V and J ends were trimmed by 0 bases and 5 bases, with 7 bases remaining between them. Per germline, CDR1 SGHNT and CDR2 YENEEA. CDR3 length: 14 amino acids. CDR3: CASSLDVRTGELFF. CDR3 nucleotide sequence: TGTGCCAGCAGCTTAGATGTGAGAACCGGGGAGCTGTTTTTT.